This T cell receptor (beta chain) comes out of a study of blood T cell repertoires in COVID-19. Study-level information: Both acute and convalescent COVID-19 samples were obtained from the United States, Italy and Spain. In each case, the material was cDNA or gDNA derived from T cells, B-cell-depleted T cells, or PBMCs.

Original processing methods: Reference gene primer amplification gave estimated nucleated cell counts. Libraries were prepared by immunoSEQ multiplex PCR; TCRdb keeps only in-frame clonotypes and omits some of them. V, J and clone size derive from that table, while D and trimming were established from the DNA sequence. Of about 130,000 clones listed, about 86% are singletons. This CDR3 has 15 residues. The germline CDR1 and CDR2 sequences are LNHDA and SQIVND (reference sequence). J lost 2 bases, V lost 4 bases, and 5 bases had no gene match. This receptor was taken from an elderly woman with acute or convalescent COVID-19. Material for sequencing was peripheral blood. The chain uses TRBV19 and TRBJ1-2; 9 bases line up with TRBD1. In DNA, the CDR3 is TGTGCCAGTAGTACTCTGACAGGGGGAAACTATGGCTACACCTTC. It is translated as CASSTLTGGNYGYTF.